Listed below are T cell receptor beta chains from one sample, sequenced in a study of Ad26.COV2.S vaccination and SARS-CoV-2 variants. Assay: immunoSEQ multiplex PCR; the TCRdb copy retains only in-frame clones and omits some. Among hundreds of thousands of clones, 88% were seen once, and the ten largest hold around 5.8%. The sample was peripheral blood, taken in a trial of Ad26.COV2.S vaccine versus placebo. The origin of the receptors is a person aged 18-60 years who received the Ad26.COV2.S COVID-19 vaccine or a placebo. Each CDR3 is given with its conserved first and last residue. A D gene is named only where the DNA matches it firmly.

D gene,J gene,V gene,CDR3 protein
NA,TRBJ1-6,TRBV6-6,CASSQAGDNSPLHF
NA,TRBJ2-5,TRBV2,CASSEEETQYF
NA,TRBJ2-3,TRBV7-9,CASSFMAGGTDTQYF
NA,TRBJ2-1,TRBV4-2,CASSPAVGGSSYNEQFF
TRBD2,TRBJ2-7,TRBV28,CASSPDRLAREQYF
NA,TRBJ1-5,TRBV6-2/TRBV6-3,CASSTRFDRWSNQPQHF
NA,TRBJ2-4,TRBV7-9,CASSPLADLAKNIQYF
NA,TRBJ2-1,TRBV5-1,CASTPGRLGSGEQFF
TRBD1,TRBJ2-7,TRBV28,CASSLGQESEQYF
TRBD1,TRBJ1-5,TRBV19,CATGGTGGQPQHF
NA,TRBJ1-1,TRBV6-2/TRBV6-3,CASSAPTAFGGNTEAFF
TRBD1,TRBJ1-4,TRBV29-1,CSVARGQHNEKLFF
NA,TRBJ2-5,TRBV7-2,CASSLESLLYQETQYF
NA,TRBJ2-3,TRBV5-1,CASSLVVAPDTQYF
TRBD1,TRBJ2-7,TRBV3-1/TRBV3-2,CASSPSPGQGAYEQYF
NA,TRBJ1-2,TRBV18,CASSPNDRYYGYTF